This T cell receptor (beta chain) stems from a study of CD8 T cells in Susac syndrome. RNA totalling about 0.45 to 1 ug underwent reverse transcription with random hexamers. immunoSEQ multiplex PCR amplified TCR beta CDR3 across 54 Vbeta, 13 Jbeta. TCRdb passed the immunoSEQ multiplex PCR reads through MiXCR, listing each CDR3 protein once. The sample has some 180,000 distinct CDR3 sequences, about 95% seen once. The CDR3 totals 16 residues. V gave up 1 base and J gave up 9 bases, with 19 bases separating them. Germline assignment: CDR1 LGHDT and CDR2 YNNKEL (reference sequence). The clonotype originates from a human donor in good health. V usage is TRBV3-1 and J usage is TRBJ2-1, with D possibly matching TRBD1 (6 bases). Sequenced sample: CD4+ T cells from PBMCs. The CDR3 protein is CASSQGWLGAGGEQFF. CDR3 coding DNA: TGTGCCAGCAGCCAAGGGTGGTTGGGGGCTGGGGGTGAGCAGTTCTTC.